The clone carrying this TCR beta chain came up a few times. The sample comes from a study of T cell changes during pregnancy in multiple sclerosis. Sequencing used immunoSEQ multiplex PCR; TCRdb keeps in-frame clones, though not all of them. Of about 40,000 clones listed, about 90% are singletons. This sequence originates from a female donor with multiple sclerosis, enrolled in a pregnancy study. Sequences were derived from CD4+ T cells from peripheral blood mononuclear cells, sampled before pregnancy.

The CDR3 region has the DNA TGTGCCAGCAGTTACTCCGCTAGCGGGGGCAATGAGCAGTTCTTC. Translated: CASSYSASGGNEQFF. The gene calls are TRBV6-6 and TRBJ2-1, with 10 positions matching TRBD2. This CDR3 contains 15 residues. Trimming at V came to 0 bases and at J to 6 bases, leaving 2 bases not matched to a gene. Germline CDR1 is MNHNY and CDR2 is SVGAGI (reference sequence).